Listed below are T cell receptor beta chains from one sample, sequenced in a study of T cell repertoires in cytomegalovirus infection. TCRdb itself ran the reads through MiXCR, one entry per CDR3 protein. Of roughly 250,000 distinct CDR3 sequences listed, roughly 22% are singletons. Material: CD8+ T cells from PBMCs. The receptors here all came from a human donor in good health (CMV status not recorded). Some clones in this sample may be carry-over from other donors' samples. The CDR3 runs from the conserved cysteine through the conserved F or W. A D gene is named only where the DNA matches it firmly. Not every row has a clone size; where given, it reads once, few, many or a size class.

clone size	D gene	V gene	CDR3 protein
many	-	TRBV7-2	CASSFSDSSWETQYF
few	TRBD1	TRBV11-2	CASSIPDRVKDYGYTF
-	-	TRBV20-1	CSASLGETQYF
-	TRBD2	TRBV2	CASSESLAEINEQFF
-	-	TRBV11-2	CASSLDPGMGEQYF
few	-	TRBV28	CASSPPLAGTEAFF
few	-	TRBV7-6	CASSPVSQTTGELFF
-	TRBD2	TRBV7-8	CASSLWTSPGAGELFF
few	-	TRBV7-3	CASSHGSNEQFF
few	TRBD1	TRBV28	CASSFAGGSFGYTF
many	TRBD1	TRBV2	CASSEFRTGGNYNEQFF
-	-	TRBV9	CASSAGETQYF
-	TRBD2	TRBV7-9	CASSTPDGRGRYNEQFF
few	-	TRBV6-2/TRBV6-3	CASSYAIGTAYEQYF
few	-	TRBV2	CASNPGQLATNEKLFF
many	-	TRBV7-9	CASSLGKGYNEKLFF
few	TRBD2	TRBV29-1	CSVEDGASGGNQETQYF
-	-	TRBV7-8	CASSLARSGRTQYF
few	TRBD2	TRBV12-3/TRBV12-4	CASSGLAGLNEQFF
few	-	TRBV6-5	CASSSEAGPDTQYF
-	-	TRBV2	CASRGTESGYTF
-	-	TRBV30	CAWRNTGELFF
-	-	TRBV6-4	CASSGGVGTGELFF
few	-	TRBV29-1	CSATMGQVYEQYF
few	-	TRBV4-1	CASSQAGAPNTGELFF
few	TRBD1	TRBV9	CASSVIGGPTDEQFF
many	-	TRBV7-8	CASSLVAGGYTGELFF
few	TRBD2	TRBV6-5	CASSYSGGAWELFF
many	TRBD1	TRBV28	CASSRQGGKNIQYF
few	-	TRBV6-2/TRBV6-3	CASSYEGTSLAKNIQYF
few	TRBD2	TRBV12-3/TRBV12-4	CASSWLAGGLNTGELFF
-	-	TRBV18	CASSTEAYEQYF
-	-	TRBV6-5	CASTQNLAAVMETQYF
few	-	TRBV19	CASTEGTTTYNEQFF
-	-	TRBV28	CASSFLRGDQPQHF
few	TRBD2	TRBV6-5	CASRAGPPYGEQFF
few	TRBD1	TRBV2	CASSDPDRGKDSYNSPLHF
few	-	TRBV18	CASSPTYNTGELFF
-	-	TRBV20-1	CSARDWEGSNYGYTF
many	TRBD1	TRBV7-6	CASSSGQGDEAFF
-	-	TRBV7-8	CASSPASGFTDTQYF
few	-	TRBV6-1	CASTTGGGGYNEQFF
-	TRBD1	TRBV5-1	CASSWTGSLNTGELFF
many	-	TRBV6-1	CASSEFPRSQETQYF
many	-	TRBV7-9	CASTLEGQTGEKLFF
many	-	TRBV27	CASSFQGRSPLHF
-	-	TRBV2	CASRNGTLTYNEQFF
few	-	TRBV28	CASSGVNQPQHF
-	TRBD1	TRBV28	CASSYHIDRVNTEAFF
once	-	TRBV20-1	CSARDGEQYF
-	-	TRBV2	CASSEAAAYEQYF
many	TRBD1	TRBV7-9	CASSLLQGAEDTQYF
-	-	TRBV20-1	CSVALPYNEQFF
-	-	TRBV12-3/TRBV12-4	CASSRGNHGYTF
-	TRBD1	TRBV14	CASSFDPGQLTDTQYF
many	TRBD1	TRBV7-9	CASSPRGQGAYEQYF
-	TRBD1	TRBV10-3	CAISPSGTGSKNIQYF
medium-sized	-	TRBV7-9	CASGDAYQETQYF
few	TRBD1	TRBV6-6	CASSLTGGPDQPQHF